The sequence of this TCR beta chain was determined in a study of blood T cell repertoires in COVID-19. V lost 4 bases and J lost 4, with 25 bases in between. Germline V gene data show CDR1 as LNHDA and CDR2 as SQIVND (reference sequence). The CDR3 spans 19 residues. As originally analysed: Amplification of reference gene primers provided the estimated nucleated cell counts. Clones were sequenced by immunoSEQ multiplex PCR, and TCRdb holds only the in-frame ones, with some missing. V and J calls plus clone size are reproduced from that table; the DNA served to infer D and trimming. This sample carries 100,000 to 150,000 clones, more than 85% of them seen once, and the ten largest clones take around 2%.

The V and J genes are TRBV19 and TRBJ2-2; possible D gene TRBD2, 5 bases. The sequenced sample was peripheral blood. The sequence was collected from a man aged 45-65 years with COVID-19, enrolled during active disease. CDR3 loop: CASSTMGAGMASGTGELFF. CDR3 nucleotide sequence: TGTGCCAGTAGTACCATGGGCGCCGGGATGGCCTCGGGCACCGGGGAGCTGTTTTTT.